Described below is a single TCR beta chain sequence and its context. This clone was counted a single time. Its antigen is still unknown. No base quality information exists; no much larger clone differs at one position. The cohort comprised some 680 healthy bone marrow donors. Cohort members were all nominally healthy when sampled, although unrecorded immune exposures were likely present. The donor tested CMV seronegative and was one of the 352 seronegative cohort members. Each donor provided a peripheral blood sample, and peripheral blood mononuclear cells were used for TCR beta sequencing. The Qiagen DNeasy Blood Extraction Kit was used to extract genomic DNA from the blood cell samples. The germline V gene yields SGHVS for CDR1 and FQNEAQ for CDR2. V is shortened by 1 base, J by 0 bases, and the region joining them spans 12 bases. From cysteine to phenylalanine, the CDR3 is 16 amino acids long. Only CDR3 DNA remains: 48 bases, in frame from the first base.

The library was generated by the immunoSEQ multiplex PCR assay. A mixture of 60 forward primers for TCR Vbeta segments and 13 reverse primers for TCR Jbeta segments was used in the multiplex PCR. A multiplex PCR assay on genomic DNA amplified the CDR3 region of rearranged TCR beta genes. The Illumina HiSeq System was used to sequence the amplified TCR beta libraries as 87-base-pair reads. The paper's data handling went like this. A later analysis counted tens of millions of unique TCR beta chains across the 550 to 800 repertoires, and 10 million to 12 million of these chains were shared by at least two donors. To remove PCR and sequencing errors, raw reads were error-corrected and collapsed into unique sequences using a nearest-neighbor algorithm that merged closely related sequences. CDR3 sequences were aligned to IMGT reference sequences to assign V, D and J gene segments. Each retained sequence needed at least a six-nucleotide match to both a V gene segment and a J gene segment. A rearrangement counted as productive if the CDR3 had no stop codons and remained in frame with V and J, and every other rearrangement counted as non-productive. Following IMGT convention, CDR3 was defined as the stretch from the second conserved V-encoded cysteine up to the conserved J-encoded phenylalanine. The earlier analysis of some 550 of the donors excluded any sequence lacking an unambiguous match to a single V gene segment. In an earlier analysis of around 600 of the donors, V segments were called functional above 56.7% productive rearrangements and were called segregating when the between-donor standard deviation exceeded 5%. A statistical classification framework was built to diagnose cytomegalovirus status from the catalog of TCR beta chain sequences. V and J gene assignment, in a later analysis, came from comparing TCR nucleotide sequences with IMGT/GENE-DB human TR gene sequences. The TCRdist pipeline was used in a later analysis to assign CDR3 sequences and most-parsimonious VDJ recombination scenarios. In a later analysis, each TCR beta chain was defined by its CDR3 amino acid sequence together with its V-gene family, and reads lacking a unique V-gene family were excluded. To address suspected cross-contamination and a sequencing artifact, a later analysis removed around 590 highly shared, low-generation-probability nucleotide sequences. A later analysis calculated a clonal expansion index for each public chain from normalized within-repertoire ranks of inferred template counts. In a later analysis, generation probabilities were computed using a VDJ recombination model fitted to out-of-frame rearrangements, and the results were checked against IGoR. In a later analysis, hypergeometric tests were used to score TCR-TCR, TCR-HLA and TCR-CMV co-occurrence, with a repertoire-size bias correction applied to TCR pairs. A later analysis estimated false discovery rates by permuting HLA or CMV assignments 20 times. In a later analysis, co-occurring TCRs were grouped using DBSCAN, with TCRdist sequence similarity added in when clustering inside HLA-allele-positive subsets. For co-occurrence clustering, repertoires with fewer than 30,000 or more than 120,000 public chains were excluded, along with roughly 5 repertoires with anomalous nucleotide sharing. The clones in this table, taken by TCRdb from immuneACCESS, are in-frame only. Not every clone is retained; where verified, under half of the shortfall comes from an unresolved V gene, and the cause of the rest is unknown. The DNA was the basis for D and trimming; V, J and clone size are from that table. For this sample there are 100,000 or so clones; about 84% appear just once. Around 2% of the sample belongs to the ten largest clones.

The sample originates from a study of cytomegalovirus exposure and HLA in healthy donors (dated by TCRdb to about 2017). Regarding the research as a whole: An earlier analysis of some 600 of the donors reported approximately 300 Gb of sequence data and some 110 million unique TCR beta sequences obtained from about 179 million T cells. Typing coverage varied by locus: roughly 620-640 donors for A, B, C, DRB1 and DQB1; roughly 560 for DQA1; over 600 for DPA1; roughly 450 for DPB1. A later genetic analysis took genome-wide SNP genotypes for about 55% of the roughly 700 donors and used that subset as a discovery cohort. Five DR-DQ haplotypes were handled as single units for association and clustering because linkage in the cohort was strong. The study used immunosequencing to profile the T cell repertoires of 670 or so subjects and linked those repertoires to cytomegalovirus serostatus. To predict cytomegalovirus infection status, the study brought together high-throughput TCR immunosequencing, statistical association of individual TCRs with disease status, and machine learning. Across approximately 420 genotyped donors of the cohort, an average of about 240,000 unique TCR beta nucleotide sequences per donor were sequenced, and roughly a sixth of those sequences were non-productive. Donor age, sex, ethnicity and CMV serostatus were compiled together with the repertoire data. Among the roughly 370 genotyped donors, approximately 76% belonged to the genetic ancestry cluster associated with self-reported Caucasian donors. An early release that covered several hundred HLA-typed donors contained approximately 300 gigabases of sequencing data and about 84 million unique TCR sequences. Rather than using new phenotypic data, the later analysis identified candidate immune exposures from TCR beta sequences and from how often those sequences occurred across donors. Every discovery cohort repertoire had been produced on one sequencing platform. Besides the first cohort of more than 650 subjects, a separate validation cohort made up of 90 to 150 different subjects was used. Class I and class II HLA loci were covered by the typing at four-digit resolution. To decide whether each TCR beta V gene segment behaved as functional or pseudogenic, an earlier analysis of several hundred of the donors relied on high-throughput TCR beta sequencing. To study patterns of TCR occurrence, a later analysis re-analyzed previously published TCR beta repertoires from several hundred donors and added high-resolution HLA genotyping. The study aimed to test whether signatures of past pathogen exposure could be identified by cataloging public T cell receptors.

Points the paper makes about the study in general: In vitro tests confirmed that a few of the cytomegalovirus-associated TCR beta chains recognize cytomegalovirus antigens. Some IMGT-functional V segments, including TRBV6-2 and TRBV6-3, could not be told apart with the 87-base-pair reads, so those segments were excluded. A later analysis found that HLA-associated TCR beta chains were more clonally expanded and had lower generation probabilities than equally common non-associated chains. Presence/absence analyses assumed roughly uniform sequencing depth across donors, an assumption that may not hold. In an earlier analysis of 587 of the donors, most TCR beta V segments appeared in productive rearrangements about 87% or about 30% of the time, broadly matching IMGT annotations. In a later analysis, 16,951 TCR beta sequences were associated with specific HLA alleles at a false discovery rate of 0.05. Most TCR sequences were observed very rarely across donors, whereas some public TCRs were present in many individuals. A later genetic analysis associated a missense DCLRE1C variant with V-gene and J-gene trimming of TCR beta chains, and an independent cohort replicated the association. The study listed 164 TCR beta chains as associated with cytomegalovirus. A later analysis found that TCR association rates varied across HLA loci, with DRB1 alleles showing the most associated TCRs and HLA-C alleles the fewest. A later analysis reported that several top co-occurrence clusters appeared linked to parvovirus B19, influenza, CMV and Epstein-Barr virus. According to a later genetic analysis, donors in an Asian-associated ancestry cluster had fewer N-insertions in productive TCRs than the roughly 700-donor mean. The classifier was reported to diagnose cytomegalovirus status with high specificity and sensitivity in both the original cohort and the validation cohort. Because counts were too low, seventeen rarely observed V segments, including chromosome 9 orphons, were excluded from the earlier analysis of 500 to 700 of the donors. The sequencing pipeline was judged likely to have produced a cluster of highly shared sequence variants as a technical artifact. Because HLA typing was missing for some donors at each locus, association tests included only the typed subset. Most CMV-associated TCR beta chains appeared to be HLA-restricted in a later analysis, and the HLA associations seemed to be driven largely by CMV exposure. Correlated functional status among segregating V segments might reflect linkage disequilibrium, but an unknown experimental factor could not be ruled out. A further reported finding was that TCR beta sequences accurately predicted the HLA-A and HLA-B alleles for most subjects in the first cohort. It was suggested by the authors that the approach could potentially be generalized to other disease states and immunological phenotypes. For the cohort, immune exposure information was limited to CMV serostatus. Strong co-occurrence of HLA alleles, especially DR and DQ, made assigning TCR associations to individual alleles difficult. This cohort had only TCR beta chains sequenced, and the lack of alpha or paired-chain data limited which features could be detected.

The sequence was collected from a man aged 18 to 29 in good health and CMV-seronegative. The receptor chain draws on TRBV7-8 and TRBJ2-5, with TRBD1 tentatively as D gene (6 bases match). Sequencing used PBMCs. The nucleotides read TGTGCCAGCAGCTTAGGTGCAGGGGCGAACCAAGAGACCCAGTACTTC. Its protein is CASSLGAGANQETQYF. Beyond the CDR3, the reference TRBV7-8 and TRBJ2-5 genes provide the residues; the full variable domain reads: GAGVSQSPRYKVAKRGQDVALRCDPISGHVSLFWYQQALGQGPEFLTYFQNEAQLDKSGLPSDRFFAERPEGSVSTLKIQRTQQEDSAVYLCASSLGAGANQETQYFGPGTRLLVL.